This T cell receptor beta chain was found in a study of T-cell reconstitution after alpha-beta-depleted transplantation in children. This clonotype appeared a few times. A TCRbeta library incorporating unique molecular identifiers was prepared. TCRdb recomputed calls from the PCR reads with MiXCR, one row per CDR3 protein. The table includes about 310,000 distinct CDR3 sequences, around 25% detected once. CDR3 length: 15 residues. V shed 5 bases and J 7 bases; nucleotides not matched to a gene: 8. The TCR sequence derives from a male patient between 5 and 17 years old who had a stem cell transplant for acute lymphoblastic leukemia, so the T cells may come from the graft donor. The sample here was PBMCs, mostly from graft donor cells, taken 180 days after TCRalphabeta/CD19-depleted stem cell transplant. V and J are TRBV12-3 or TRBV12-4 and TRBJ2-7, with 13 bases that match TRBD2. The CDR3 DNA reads TGTGCCAGCAGTCCGGGGACTAGCGGGATTGGGGAGCAGTACTTC. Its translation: CASSPGTSGIGEQYF.